This record looks at one TCR beta chain sequence and its context. Its antigen is not known. This entry belongs to a study of blood T cells in healthy people across ages. Study-level findings and limits: The study could not conclusively compare naive and antigen-experienced cells, given its unsorted PBMCs.

With a J-beta primer mix and a sample-barcoded 5' primer, a second PCR ran about 6 to 11 cycles. TCRdb reprocessed the 5' RACE reads via MiXCR and lists one record per CDR3 protein. This table has 700,000 to 900,000 distinct CDR3 sequences, 53% appearing once. Each donor was a healthy Caucasian individual from Russia, aged about 6 to 95. The V and J ends lost 2 bases and 7 bases respectively, with 15 bases between them. Germline V gene data show CDR1 as MNHNY and CDR2 as SVGAGI (reference sequence). The CDR3 sequence is 14 residues long. The TCR comes from an elderly man in good health. Sequencing was done on a sample of blood. The rearrangement joins TRBV6-6 to TRBJ2-7, with D perhaps TRBD1 (5 bases). In nucleotides, the CDR3 is TGTGCCAGCAGTTACCGTTGGATAGGGGTAGAGCAGTACTTC. Protein product: CASSYRWIGVEQYF.